This TCR beta chain appears in the sequencing data of a study of T cells in localized non-small cell lung cancer. Comments on this clone: Its matching antigen is unknown.

Study observations and caveats: When the top 100 tumor clones were examined, a median approximately 62 of them also appeared in the adjacent lung, which was paired and uninvolved. Heterogeneity cannot be ruled out, as sequencing used one tumor region only. The greatest T cell clonality was found in uninvolved adjacent lung (higher than in tumor).

The assay was immunoSEQ multiplex PCR, and TCRdb's table has in-frame clones only and misses some. The sample lists tens of thousands of clones; less than 95% were seen once. CDR3 size: 13 residues. The germline CDR1 and CDR2 sequences are LGHNT and FRNRAP. The germline V and J ends were trimmed by 4 bases and 5 bases, with 11 bases remaining between them. The J gene is TRBJ1-1, the V gene TRBV12-5, with a possible D match to TRBD1 (5 bases). The source was peripheral blood mononuclear cells, collected before any cancer treatment. This clonotype was obtained from a female donor at least 60 years old with stage II lung adenocarcinoma. DNA of the CDR3: TGTGCTAGTGGTTGGAGGGGCGCAACTGAAGCTTTCTTT. Its protein is CASGWRGATEAFF.